This is a list of T cell receptor beta chains from one sample in a study of metastatic and nonmetastatic thyroid tumors. TCRdb re-called clones via MiXCR from the PCR reads. This sample carries 9,000 to 13,000 clones, approximately 33% of them seen once, and the ten largest clones take 4.8%. The sequencing sample was made of tumor tissue. Source of these receptors: a female donor with papillary thyroid cancer or a benign thyroid nodule (not recorded which). Some clones in this sample may be carry-over from other donors' samples. The CDR3 runs from the conserved cysteine through the conserved F or W. A D gene is named only where the DNA matches it firmly. Rows may omit the clone size; those that give it use once, few, many or a size class.

TRBJ2-7,medium-sized,TRBV27,16,TRBD1,TGTGCCAGCAGTTTACGTCTTGGAGGACAGGGATACGAGCAGTACTTC,CASSLRLGGQGYEQYF
TRBJ2-7,medium-sized,TRBV19,19,TRBD1,TGTGCCAGGATGTTCCGGACAGGGGTCCCCAACCCCCCCGGGTACGAGCAGTACTTC,CARMFRTGVPNPPGYEQYF
TRBJ2-1,few,TRBV11-2,18,TRBD2,TGTGCCAGCAGCTTAGAAGGAGGGACTAGCGGAACCTACAATGAGCAGTTCTTC,CASSLEGGTSGTYNEQFF
TRBJ1-4,-,TRBV5-1,14,-,TGCGCCAGCAGCCAAATGCAGGGCGATGAAAAACTGTTTTTT,CASSQMQGDEKLFF
TRBJ2-3,medium-sized,TRBV19,16,-,TGTGCCAGTAAGAGTATCCGTCCCCATAGCACAGATACGCAGTATTTT,CASKSIRPHSTDTQYF
TRBJ1-2,medium-sized,TRBV6-1,15,TRBD1,TGTGCCAGCAGACTCCGGACAGGGGGCATCTATGGCTACACCTTC,CASRLRTGGIYGYTF
TRBJ2-6,few,TRBV6-2/TRBV6-3,15,-,TGTGCCAGCAGTTACGAAAGCTCTGGGGCCAACGTCCTGACTTTC,CASSYESSGANVLTF
TRBJ2-1,many,TRBV5-1,13,TRBD2,TGCGCTAGTAGCGGGGACGCTTACAATGAGCAGTTCTTC,CASSGDAYNEQFF
TRBJ1-2,-,TRBV28,15,TRBD1,TGTGCCAGCAGTTATCCAGGGGGCATGGGGAATGGCTACACCTTC,CASSYPGGMGNGYTF
TRBJ2-7,-,TRBV7-2,15,TRBD2,TGTGCCAGCAGCTTACAAGCGGGAGGCTCCTACGAGCAGTACTTC,CASSLQAGGSYEQYF
TRBJ2-7,medium-sized,TRBV10-3,15,-,TGTGCCACCGTCAACAGGGTGGGGGTCTCCTACGAGCAGTACTTC,CATVNRVGVSYEQYF
TRBJ1-2,many,TRBV12-3/TRBV12-4,13,-,TGTGCCAGCAGTTTAACAGGAAACTATGGCTACACCTTC,CASSLTGNYGYTF
TRBJ2-7,once,TRBV7-9,11,-,TGTGCCAGCAGCGTTGGCCGCGAGCAGTACTTC,CASSVGREQYF
TRBJ2-3,medium-sized,TRBV6-2/TRBV6-3,16,-,TGTGCCAGCAGTTACAGGGTTGCCGAGCCCACAGATACGCAGTATTTT,CASSYRVAEPTDTQYF
TRBJ1-2,-,TRBV13,14,-,TGTGCCAGCAGCTTAAGGGGTACCCCGGATGGCTACACCTTC,CASSLRGTPDGYTF
TRBJ1-1,-,TRBV11-1,16,TRBD1,TGTGCCAGCAGCTTGGGGCGGGACAGGCCGAACACTGAAGCTTTCTTT,CASSLGRDRPNTEAFF
TRBJ2-2,few,TRBV12-3/TRBV12-4,12,-,TGTGCCAGCAGTTATAGGACCGGGGAGCTGTTTTTT,CASSYRTGELFF
TRBJ1-5,-,TRBV20-1,16,-,TGCAGTGCTAGGGCGTCTACAGGACTGTCATATCAGCCCCAGCATTTT,CSARASTGLSYQPQHF
TRBJ2-5,medium-sized,TRBV6-2/TRBV6-3,16,TRBD1,TGTGCCAGCTCAAGAGGGGGACAGGGAATCAAAGAGACCCAGTACTTC,CASSRGGQGIKETQYF
TRBJ2-7,-,TRBV3-1,14,TRBD1,TGTGCCAGCAGCCCATACAGGGGTGTCAACGAGCAGTACTTC,CASSPYRGVNEQYF
TRBJ1-5,-,TRBV20-1,13,-,TGCAGTGCGAGCGGACACAGCAATCAGCCCCAGCATTTT,CSASGHSNQPQHF
TRBJ1-2,-,TRBV9,15,-,TGTGCCAGCAGCGGGTCCTGGACCGGGGTATGGGGCTACACCTTC,CASSGSWTGVWGYTF
TRBJ2-3,-,TRBV30,14,TRBD2,TGTGCCTGGAGTGTAGGACTAGTTGGCGATACGCAGTATTTT,CAWSVGLVGDTQYF
TRBJ2-2,many,TRBV7-6,13,-,TGTGCCAGCAGCTTACCTGGGGGCGGGGAGCTGTTTTTT,CASSLPGGGELFF
TRBJ2-2,medium-sized,TRBV20-1,14,TRBD1,TGCAGTGCTGACAGGGGCGGGAACACCGGGGAGCTGTTTTTT,CSADRGGNTGELFF
TRBJ1-4,-,TRBV11-3,13,-,TGTGCCAGCAGCTTAGCCGGGAATGAAAAACTGTTTTTT,CASSLAGNEKLFF
TRBJ2-3,few,TRBV2,15,-,TGTGCCAGCGGGCAGTGGACGGCTAGCACAGATACGCAGTATTTT,CASGQWTASTDTQYF
TRBJ2-7,-,TRBV7-8,13,-,TGTGCCAGCAGCTTTCAACCGGGGGACGAGCAGTACTTC,CASSFQPGDEQYF
TRBJ2-7,-,TRBV4-1,15,TRBD1,TGCGCCAGCAGCCACGGACAGGGGGGGACCTACGAGCAGTACTTC,CASSHGQGGTYEQYF
TRBJ1-3,medium-sized,TRBV6-1,11,-,TGTGCCAGCAGCCAGGTGTGGGCCATATATTTT,CASSQVWAIYF
TRBJ2-2,medium-sized,TRBV4-2,17,-,TGTGCCAGCAGCCAAGAACCCGGGAACTCTAACACCGGGGAGCTGTTTTTT,CASSQEPGNSNTGELFF
TRBJ1-2,-,TRBV11-2,11,-,TGTGCCAGCAGCCCAGGTTTGGGGCCGATCTTC,CASSPGLGPIF
TRBJ2-7,few,TRBV28,12,-,TGTGCCAGCAGTGAGACAGATTACGAGCAGTACTTC,CASSETDYEQYF
TRBJ2-5,many,TRBV7-9,14,-,TGTGCCAGCAGCCCAGGGCGTAGTCAAGAGACCCAGTACTTC,CASSPGRSQETQYF
TRBJ1-1,few,TRBV19,14,-,TGTGCCAGTAGTATTGTCGGCCCGAACACTGAAGCTTTCTTT,CASSIVGPNTEAFF
TRBJ2-1,medium-sized,TRBV7-3,16,-,TGTGCCAGCAGCTTAAGGAGCAGGGCCTACCTCAATGAGCAGTTCTTC,CASSLRSRAYLNEQFF
TRBJ1-1,medium-sized,TRBV12-5,14,-,TGTGCTAGTGGTTTGACAGACGGAAACACTGAAGCTTTCTTT,CASGLTDGNTEAFF
TRBJ2-5,-,TRBV7-8,14,-,TGTGCCAGCAGCTTAGGGGGCGGGCAAGAGACACAGCACTTC,CASSLGGGQETQHF
TRBJ1-1,many,TRBV7-8,14,-,TGTGCCAGCAGCCCGCTATGGGGAGGTACTGAAGCTTTCTTT,CASSPLWGGTEAFF
TRBJ2-2,medium-sized,TRBV6-1,14,TRBD2,TGTGCCACCATTGGACTAGCGCCGACAGGGGAGCTGTTTTTT,CATIGLAPTGELFF
TRBJ1-1,few,TRBV28,13,-,TGTGCCAGCAGTTTCAGGGGTGTTTATGAAGCTTTCTTT,CASSFRGVYEAFF
TRBJ2-5,many,TRBV5-1,16,TRBD2,TGCGCCAGCAGCCTTGCCGGACTAGCGGGAAAAGAGACCCAGTACTTC,CASSLAGLAGKETQYF
TRBJ1-2,-,TRBV9,16,-,TGTGCCAGCAGCGTAGGGGAGGAGCCCCGGTACTATGGCTACACCTTC,CASSVGEEPRYYGYTF
TRBJ1-4,medium-sized,TRBV12-3/TRBV12-4,15,TRBD1,TGTGCCAGCAGGGGGGCGGACCCCAGGGGGGAAAAACTGTTTTTT,CASRGADPRGEKLFF
TRBJ2-7,-,TRBV5-1,15,TRBD1,TGCGCCAGCAGCCGGGGGACAGGGGCAACTTACGAGCAGTACTTC,CASSRGTGATYEQYF
TRBJ2-1,once,TRBV24-1,19,-,TGTGCCACCAGTGATTCGGGGGGCGACTCCCGGGTTATTACCAATGAGCAGTTCTTC,CATSDSGGDSRVITNEQFF
TRBJ1-5,many,TRBV28,12,-,TGTGCCAGCAGTTTTCATGGGCAGCCCCAGCATTTT,CASSFHGQPQHF
TRBJ1-5,-,TRBV2,13,-,TGCGCCAGCAGTCCGGATAGCAATCAGCCCCAGCATTTT,CASSPDSNQPQHF
TRBJ2-3,-,TRBV20-1,14,TRBD2,TGCAGTGCTTCAGCGGGAGAGGAGACAGATACGCAGTATTTT,CSASAGEETDTQYF
TRBJ1-2,-,TRBV2,15,TRBD1,TGTGCCAGCAGTGAAGTGGACAGGAAACTCTATGGCTACACCTTC,CASSEVDRKLYGYTF
TRBJ1-1,-,TRBV9,14,-,TGTGCCAGCAGCGCCCGGCCCCAGAACACTGAAGCTTTCTTT,CASSARPQNTEAFF
TRBJ1-3,medium-sized,TRBV2,14,-,TGTGCCAGAATGGGGCAGGGTGCTGGAAACACCATATATTTT,CARMGQGAGNTIYF
TRBJ2-7,-,TRBV10-2,15,TRBD2,TGCGCCAGCAGTGAGTGGGGACTAGCGGGATACGAGCAGTACTTC,CASSEWGLAGYEQYF
TRBJ2-2,medium-sized,TRBV20-1,12,-,TGCAGTGCTAGGCGGAGTACCGGGGAGCTGTTTTTT,CSARRSTGELFF
TRBJ2-7,few,TRBV6-5,13,-,TGTGCCAGCAGTTACTCTGTCTCCTACGAGCAGTACTTC,CASSYSVSYEQYF
TRBJ2-3,few,TRBV28,18,TRBD1,TGTGCCAGCAGTCCAAGACAGGGGAAGCGATACTACACAGATACGCAGTATTTT,CASSPRQGKRYYTDTQYF
TRBJ1-3,few,TRBV6-2/TRBV6-3,12,-,TGTGCCAGCAGCCGGTCTGGAAACACCATATATTTT,CASSRSGNTIYF